The clone carrying this T cell receptor (beta chain) was observed once. The data were obtained in a study of blood T cell repertoires in COVID-19. Turning to the study itself: The analysed material was cDNA or gDNA that came from T cells, B-cell-depleted T cells, or PBMCs.

Germline assignment: CDR1 SNHLY and CDR2 FYNNEI. The CDR3 totals 15 residues. Trimming cost V 5 bases and J 2 bases; bases outside gene matches: 4. TCRdb keeps only in-frame clones here, not all; method: immunoSEQ multiplex PCR. Among under 200,000 clones listed, roughly 80% were seen once. The TCR was taken from a man between 65 and 85 years old with acute or convalescent COVID-19. V gene TRBV2 combines with J gene TRBJ2-7, with 12 bases that match TRBD2. The sample was peripheral blood. This CDR3 is CASSFTSGRTYEQYF. CDR3 nucleotide sequence: TGTGCCAGCAGTTTTACTAGCGGGAGGACCTACGAGCAGTACTTC.